The entry that follows covers one T cell receptor beta chain sequence. This specimen belongs to a study of blood T cell repertoires in COVID-19. In the study overall: There were acute and convalescent COVID-19 samples, and they came from the United States, Italy and Spain.

The CDR3 contains 16 residues. Sequencing used immunoSEQ multiplex PCR; TCRdb keeps in-frame clones, though not all of them. The sample lists over 70,000 clones, about 85% occurring once. The receptor was derived from a man older than 75 with acute or convalescent COVID-19. The source material was peripheral blood. V is TRBV21-1 and J is TRBJ2-2; the DNA was not used to check the table's D call, TRBD1. TRBV21-1 constitutes a pseudogene. The CDR3 DNA follows: TGTGCCAGCAGCAAAGACAGGGTAAGTGGTTCCGGGGAGCTGTTTTTT. It codes for CASSKDRVSGSGELFF.